The T cell receptor beta chain described here comes from a study of CD8+CD57+ T cells in acquired aplastic anemia. Researchers used genomic DNA as the template to profile TCR beta VDJ and CDR3. TCRdb redid the calling of the reads with MiXCR, one entry per CDR3 protein. The top ten clones hold roughly 1.8% of a sample with 150,000 to 200,000 distinct CDR3 sequences, less than 50% of them seen once. Patients chosen for sequencing had CD8+CD57+ cells that had expanded, as shown by flow cytometry. The length of the CDR3 is 16 residues. Germline CDR1 reads SGHAT; CDR2 reads FQDESV (reference sequence). V lost 1 base, J lost 0 bases, and 10 bases lay in between.

The rearrangement joins TRBV11-1 to TRBJ1-3; no definite D call. Sample: sorted CD4+, CD8+, or CD8+CD57+ T cells (not recorded which) from PBMCs. This sequence was found in a human donor with aplastic anemia. Here the CDR3 DNA reads TGTGCCAGCAGCTTAGTGGTCGGAGCCTCTGGAAACACCATATATTTT. Protein product: CASSLVVGASGNTIYF.